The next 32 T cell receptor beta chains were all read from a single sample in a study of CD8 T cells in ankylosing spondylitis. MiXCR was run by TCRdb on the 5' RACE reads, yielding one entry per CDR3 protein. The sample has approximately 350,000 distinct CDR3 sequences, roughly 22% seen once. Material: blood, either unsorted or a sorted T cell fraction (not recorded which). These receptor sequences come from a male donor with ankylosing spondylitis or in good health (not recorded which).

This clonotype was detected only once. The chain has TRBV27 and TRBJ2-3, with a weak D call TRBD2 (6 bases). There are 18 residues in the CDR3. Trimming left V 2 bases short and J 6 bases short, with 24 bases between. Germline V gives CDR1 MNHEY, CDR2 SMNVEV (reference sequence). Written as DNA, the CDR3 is TGTGCCAGCAGTTTAATCGCGGGTCGAGGACTACAGGTGGATACGCAGTATTTT. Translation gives CASSLIAGRGLQVDTQYF.

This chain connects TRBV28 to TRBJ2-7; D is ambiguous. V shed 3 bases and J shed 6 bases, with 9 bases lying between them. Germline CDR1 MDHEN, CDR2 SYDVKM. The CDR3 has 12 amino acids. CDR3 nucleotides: TGTGCCAGCAGTTTTGTGGGCAGCGAGCAGTACTTC. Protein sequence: CASSFVGSEQYF.

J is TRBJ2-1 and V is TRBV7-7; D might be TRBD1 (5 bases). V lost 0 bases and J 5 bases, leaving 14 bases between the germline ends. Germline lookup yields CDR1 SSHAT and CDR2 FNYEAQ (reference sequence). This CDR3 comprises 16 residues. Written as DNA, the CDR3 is TGTGCCAGCAGCTTAGCCAGGGTTGGTGCAAACAATGAGCAGTTCTTC. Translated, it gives CASSLARVGANNEQFF.

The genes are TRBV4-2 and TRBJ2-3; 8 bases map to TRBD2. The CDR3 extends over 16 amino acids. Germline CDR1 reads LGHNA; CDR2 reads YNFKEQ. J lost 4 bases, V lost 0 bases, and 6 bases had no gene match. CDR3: CASSQEIAGSPDTQYF. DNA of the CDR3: TGTGCCAGCAGCCAAGAAATAGCGGGGAGTCCAGATACGCAGTATTTT.

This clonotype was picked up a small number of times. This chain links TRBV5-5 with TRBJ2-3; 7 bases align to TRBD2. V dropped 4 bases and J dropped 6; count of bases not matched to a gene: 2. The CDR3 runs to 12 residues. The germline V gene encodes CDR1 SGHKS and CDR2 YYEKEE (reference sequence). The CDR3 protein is CASSGLVDTQYF. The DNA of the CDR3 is TGTGCCAGCAGCGGACTAGTGGATACGCAGTATTTT.

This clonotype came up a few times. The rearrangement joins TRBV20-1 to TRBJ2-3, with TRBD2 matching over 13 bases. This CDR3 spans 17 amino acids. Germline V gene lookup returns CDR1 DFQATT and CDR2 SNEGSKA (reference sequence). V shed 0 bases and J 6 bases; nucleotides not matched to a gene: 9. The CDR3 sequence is CSARDLMTSGGPDTQYF. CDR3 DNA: TGCAGTGCTAGAGATCTGATGACTAGCGGGGGGCCCGATACGCAGTATTTT.

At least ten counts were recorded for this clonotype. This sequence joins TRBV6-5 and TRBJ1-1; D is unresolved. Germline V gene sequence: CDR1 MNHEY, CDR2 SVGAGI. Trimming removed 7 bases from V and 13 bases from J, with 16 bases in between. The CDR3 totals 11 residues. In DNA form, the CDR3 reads TGTGCCAGCAACTATGGGCAGCTCGTTTTCTTT. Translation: CASNYGQLVFF.

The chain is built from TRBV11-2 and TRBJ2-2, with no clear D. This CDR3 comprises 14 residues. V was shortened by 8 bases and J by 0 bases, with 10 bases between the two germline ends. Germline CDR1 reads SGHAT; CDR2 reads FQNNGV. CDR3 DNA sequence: TGTGCCAGCTCCCTGAGGACGAACACCGGGGAGCTGTTTTTT. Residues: CASSLRTNTGELFF. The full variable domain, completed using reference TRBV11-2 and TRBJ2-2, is EAGVAQSPRYKIIEKRQSVAFWCNPISGHATLYWYQQILGQGPKLLIQFQNNGVVDDSQLPKDRFSAERLKGVDSTLKIQPAKLEDSAVYLCASSLRTNTGELFFGEGSRLTVL.

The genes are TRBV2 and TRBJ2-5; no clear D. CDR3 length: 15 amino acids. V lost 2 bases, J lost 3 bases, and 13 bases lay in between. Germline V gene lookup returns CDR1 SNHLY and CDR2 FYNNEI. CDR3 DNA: TGTGCCAGCAGTGAACAGGTGCAAAGTAAAGAGACCCAGTACTTC. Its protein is CASSEQVQSKETQYF.

CDR3 coding DNA: TGTGCCAGCAGCCTGGCGGGGGGCCGACGGGGGACCCAGTACTTC. Amino acid sequence: CASSLAGGRRGTQYF. V gene TRBV7-2 combines with J gene TRBJ2-5, with TRBD2 identical over 8 bases. Germline V gene lookup returns CDR1 SGHTA and CDR2 FQGNSA. J was trimmed by 7 bases and V by 5 bases; bases with no gene match: 12. The CDR3 has 15 amino acids.

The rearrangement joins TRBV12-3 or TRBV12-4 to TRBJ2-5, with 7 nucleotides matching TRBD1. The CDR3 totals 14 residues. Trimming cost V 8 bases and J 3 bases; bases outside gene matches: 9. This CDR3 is CASGDSLFEETQYF. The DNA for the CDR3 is TGTGCCAGCGGGGACAGTTTGTTTGAAGAGACCCAGTACTTC.

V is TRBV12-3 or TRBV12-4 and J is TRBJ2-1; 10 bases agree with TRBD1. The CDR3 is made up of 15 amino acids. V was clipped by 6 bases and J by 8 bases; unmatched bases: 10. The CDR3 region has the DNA TGTGCCAGCAGCCCTTGGACAGGGGGAGGTGATGAGCAGTTCTTC. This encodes CASSPWTGGGDEQFF.

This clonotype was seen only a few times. The CDR3 spells CSAPSASGTSAYNEQFF. CDR3 coding DNA: TGCAGTGCCCCTAGCGCATCCGGGACTAGTGCGTACAATGAGCAGTTCTTC. V gene TRBV20-1 combines with J gene TRBJ2-1; 8 nucleotides match TRBD2. Losses at the gene ends were 6 bases for V and 4 bases for J; bases not matched to a gene: 17. The germline gives CDR1 DFQATT, CDR2 SNEGSKA (reference sequence). This CDR3 spans 17 amino acids.

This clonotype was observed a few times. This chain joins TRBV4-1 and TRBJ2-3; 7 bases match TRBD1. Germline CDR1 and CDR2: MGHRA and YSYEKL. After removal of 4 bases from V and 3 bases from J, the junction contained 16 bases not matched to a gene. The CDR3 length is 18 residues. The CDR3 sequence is CASSLSHQQGRRTDTQYF. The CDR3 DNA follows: TGCGCCAGCAGCCTTTCGCACCAACAGGGGCGACGGACAGATACGCAGTATTTT.

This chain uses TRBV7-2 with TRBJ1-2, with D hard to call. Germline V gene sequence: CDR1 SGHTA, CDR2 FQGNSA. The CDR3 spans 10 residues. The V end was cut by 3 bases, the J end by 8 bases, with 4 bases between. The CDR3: CASSFQGYTF. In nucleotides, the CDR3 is TGTGCCAGCAGCTTCCAAGGCTACACCTTC.

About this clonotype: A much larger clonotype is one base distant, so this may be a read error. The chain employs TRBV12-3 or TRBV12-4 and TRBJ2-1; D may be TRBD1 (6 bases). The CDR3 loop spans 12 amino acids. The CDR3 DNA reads TGTGCCGGCAGATTAGGGGGAAGTGAGCAGTTCTTC. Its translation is CAGRLGGSEQFF.

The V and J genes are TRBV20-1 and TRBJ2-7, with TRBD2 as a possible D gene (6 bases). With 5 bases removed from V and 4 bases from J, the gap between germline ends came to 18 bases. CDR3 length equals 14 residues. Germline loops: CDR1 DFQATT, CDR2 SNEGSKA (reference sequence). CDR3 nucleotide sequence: TGCAGTGCTGAGGCGGGGCGAATCGAGTACGAGCAGTACTTC. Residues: CSAEAGRIEYEQYF.

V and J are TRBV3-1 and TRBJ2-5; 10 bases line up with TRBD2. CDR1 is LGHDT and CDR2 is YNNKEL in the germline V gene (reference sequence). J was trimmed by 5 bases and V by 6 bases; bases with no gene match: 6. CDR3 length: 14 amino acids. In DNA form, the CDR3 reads TGTGCCAGCAGGCCTCTAGCGGGGGTCGAGACCCAGTACTTC. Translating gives CASRPLAGVETQYF.

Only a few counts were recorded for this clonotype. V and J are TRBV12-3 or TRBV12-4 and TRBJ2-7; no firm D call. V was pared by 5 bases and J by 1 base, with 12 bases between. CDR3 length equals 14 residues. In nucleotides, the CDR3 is TGTGCCAGCAGTCCTCTGGACGTATCCTACGAGCAGTACTTC. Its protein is CASSPLDVSYEQYF.

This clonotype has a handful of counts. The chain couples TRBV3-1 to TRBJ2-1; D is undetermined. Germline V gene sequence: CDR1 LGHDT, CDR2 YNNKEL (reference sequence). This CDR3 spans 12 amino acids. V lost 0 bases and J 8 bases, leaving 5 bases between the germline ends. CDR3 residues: CASSQDFHEQFF. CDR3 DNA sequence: TGTGCCAGCAGCCAAGACTTCCATGAGCAGTTCTTC.

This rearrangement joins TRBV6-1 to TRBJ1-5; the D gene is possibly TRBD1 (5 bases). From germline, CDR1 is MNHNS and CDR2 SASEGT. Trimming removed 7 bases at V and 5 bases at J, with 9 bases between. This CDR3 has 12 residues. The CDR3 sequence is CASMEGYQPQHF. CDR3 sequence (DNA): TGTGCCAGCATGGAGGGGTATCAGCCCCAGCATTTT.

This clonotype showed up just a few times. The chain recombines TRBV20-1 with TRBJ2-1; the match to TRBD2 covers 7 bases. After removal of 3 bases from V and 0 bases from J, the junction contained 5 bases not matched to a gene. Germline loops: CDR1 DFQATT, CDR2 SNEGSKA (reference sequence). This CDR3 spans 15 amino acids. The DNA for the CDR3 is TGCAGTGCTAGTCGCGGACTAGTCTCCTACAATGAGCAGTTCTTC. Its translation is CSASRGLVSYNEQFF.

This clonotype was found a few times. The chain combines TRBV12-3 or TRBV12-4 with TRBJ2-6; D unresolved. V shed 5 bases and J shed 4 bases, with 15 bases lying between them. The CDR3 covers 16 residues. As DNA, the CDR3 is TGTGCCAGCAGTATGGCTCTGGGGTGGGGGGCCAACGTCCTGACTTTC. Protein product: CASSMALGWGANVLTF.

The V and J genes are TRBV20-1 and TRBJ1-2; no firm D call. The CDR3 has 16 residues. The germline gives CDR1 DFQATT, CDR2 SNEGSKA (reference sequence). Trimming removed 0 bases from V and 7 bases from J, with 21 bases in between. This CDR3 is CSARDLRASVVGGYTF. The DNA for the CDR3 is TGCAGTGCTAGAGATCTTCGGGCCTCAGTGGTGGGTGGCTACACCTTC.

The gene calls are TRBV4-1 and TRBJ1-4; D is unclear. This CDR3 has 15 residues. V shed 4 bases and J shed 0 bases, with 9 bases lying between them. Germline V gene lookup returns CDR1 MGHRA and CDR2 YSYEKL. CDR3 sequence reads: CASSPASSTNEKLFF. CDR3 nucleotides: TGCGCCAGCAGCCCTGCATCCTCAACTAATGAAAAACTGTTTTTT.

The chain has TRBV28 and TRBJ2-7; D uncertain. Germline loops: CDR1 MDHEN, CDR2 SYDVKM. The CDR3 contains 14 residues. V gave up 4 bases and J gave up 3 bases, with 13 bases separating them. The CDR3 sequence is CASSYGVGHYEQYF. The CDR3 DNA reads TGTGCCAGCAGTTATGGGGTAGGGCACTACGAGCAGTACTTC.

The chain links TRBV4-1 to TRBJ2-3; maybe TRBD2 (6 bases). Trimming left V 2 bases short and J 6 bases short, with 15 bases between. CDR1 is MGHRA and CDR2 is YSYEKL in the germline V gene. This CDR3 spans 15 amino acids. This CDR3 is CASSQLRLVADTQYF. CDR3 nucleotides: TGCGCCAGCAGCCAACTAAGACTAGTGGCGGATACGCAGTATTTT.

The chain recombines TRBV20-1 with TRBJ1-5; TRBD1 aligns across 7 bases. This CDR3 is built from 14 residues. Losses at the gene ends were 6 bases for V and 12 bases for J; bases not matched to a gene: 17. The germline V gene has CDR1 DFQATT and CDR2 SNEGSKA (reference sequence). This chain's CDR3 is CSADSGTVGPGQHF. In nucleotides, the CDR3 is TGCAGTGCGGACTCCGGGACAGTGGGGCCGGGCCAGCATTTT.

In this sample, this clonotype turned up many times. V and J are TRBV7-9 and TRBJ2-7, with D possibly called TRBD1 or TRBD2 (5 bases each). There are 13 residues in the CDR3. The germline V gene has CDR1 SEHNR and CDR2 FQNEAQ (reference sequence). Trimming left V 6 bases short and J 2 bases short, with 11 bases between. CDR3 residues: CASSLRGPYEQYF. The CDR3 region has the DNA TGTGCCAGCAGTTTGAGGGGCCCCTACGAGCAGTACTTC.

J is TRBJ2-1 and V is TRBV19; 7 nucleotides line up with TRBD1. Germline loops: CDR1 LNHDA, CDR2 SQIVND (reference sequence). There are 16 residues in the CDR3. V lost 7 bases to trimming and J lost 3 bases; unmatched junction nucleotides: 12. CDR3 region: CASTPGQFNVYNEQFF. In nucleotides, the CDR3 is TGTGCCAGTACCCCGGGACAGTTTAACGTCTACAATGAGCAGTTCTTC.

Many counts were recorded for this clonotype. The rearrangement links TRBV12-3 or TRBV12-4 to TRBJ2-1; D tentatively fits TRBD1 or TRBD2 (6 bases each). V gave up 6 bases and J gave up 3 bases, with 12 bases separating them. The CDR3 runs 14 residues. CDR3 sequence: CASSQGGHYNEQFF. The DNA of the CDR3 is TGTGCCAGCAGCCAAGGGGGGCACTACAATGAGCAGTTCTTC.

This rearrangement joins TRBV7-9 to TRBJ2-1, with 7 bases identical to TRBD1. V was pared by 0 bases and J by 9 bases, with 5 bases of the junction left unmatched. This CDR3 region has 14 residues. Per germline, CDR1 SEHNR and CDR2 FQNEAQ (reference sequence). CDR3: CASSLASTGIEQFF. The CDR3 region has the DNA TGTGCCAGCAGCTTAGCGTCGACAGGGATTGAGCAGTTCTTC.